This T cell receptor (beta chain) was identified during a study of spatial heterogeneity in lung cancer. TCRdb re-analysed the 5' RACE reads in MiXCR, keeping a single row per CDR3 protein. The table records over 1,000 distinct CDR3 sequences, 9% to 13% of them present only once. Regarding the study as a whole: Expanded intratumoral alpha and beta TCR counts tracked tumor mutation counts.

Looked up from germline, CDR1 is SNHLY and CDR2 is FYNNEI. V was clipped by 6 bases and J by 3 bases, with 9 bases between them. This CDR3 is 14 amino acids long. The time point is: sample taken at primary tumor resection. This clonotype is medium-sized in the sample. Its matching antigen is unknown. The sample was lung tumor tissue, taken at surgery. V gene TRBV2 combines with J gene TRBJ2-6, with D unclear. This sequence was found in a male donor with early-stage non-small cell lung cancer. In nucleotides, the CDR3 is TGTGCCAGCAGGGATAGGGTTGGGGCCAACGTCCTGACTTTC. Encoded protein: CASRDRVGANVLTF. The entire variable domain, with the rest obtained from reference TRBV2 and TRBJ2-6, is as follows: EPEVTQTPSHQVTQMGQEVILRCVPISNHLYFYWYRQILGQKVEFLVSFYNNEISEKSEIFDDQFSVERPDGSNFTLKIRSTKLEDSAMYFCASRDRVGANVLTFGAGSRLTVL.